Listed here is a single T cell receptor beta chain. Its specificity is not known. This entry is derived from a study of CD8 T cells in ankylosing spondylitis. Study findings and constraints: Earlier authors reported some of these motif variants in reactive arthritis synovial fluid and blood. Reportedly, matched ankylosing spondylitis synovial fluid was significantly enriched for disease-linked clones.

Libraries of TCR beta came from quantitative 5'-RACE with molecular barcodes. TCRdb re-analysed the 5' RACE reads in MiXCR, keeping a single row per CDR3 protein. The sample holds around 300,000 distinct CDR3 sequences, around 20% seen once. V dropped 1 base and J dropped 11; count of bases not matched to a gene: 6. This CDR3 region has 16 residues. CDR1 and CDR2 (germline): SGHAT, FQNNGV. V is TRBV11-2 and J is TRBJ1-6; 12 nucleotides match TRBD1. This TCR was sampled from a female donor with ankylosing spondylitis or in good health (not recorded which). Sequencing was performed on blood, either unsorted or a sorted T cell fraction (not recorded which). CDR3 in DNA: TGTGCCAGCAGCTTAGGGGGGACAGGGGGCAGGCCACCCCTCCACTTT. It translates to CASSLGGTGGRPPLHF.